This TCR beta chain comes out of a study of beta chain features in type 1 diabetes listed by TCRdb under 2018. Looking at the study overall: Patients and healthy donors did not differ in mean age, gender distribution, total cell number or subset yield. Across all samples, around 99 million sorted cells were examined, and cell number per subset correlated strongly with RNA yield. In the study, TCRB repertoires of sorted circulating CD4+ T cell subsets from recently diagnosed type 1 diabetes patients were compared with those of matched healthy donors. Regulatory and stem cell-like memory subsets were obtained from only 8 patients and roughly eight healthy donors, while naive and central memory subsets were obtained from all 30 or so donors. Points the paper makes about the study in general: Naive, central memory and regulatory TCRB repertoires appeared to be more alike among patients than among healthy donors. Because cDNA rather than genomic DNA was sequenced, highly expressing activated cells could have been over-represented, although no difference in activation and CD3 levels was found between groups. Fewer insertions and more nucleotide deletions at VDJ recombination sites were observed in patients with type 1 diabetes, implying thymic rearrangement abnormalities. Because the HLA sub-analyses included only small numbers of individuals, any influence of HLA type on TCRB rearrangement was left unresolved. PCR may preferentially amplify shorter templates, but because patient and control samples were amplified and corrected together, any resulting skew would affect both groups equally. A moderate but significant shortening of TCRB CDR3 length was observed in type 1 diabetes patients in all four CD4+ subsets.

From each donor, a single peripheral blood sample of about 100 mL on average was drawn into heparinised tubes. Naive, central memory, regulatory and stem cell-like memory CD4+ T cells were sorted on a BD FACSAria II using a panel including CD45RO, CCR7, CD25, CD127, CD95 and CD27. All sorted populations exceeded 95% purity. PBMCs were isolated immediately by Lymphoprep density gradient centrifugation and stained directly without culture. Samples were stained and sorted in pairs, with one healthy donor and one patient per experiment, so that batch effects were minimized. This clone was observed a few times. The antigen this receptor binds is unknown. No quality values exist for individual bases; no much larger clone is one base distant. Spanning cysteine to phenylalanine, the CDR3 consists of 15 amino acids. Only the CDR3 part of the read is kept: 45 bases, read in frame from the first base. From a lookup of the germline V gene (reference sequence), CDR1 and CDR2 are LNHNV and YYDKDF. V loses 5 bases of germline sequence and J loses 0 bases, and the interval between the two ends is 8 bases.

All of the isolated RNA was reverse transcribed with the High Capacity cDNA Reverse Transcription Kit, so expressed TCRB transcripts were sequenced. Survey-depth immunoSEQ sequencing was performed on stem cell-like memory T cell samples, with an average of roughly 1 million total reads per sample. Sorted cells were lysed in RLT buffer and RNA was extracted with DNase-treated RNeasy Micro or Mini kits, depending on cell number. Each cell subset was processed on its own to prevent cross-contamination, while patient and healthy donor samples were processed together. The immunoSEQ multiplex PCR was used to amplify TCRB sequences from cDNA, yielding 87-bp fragments that span the CDR3 region. Sequencing of the amplicons was done on the Illumina HiSeq platform. For the original study's pipeline: PCR bias was computationally corrected using synthetic template baselines, reads within Hamming distance 2 were collapsed, and singletons that could not be merged were discarded. By aligning reads against IMGT, V, D and J genes, CDR3 length, and insertions or deletions at six rearrangement sites were assigned. Clonotype counts were normalized to sorted cell number within each subset before computing true diversity and Gini coefficients with the tcR R package. Repertoire sharing was quantified using the overlap coefficient calculated on TCRB nucleotide sequences. Held by TCRdb, this immuneACCESS table contains in-frame sequences only and omits some clones. Under half of the omission traces to an unresolved V gene where checked; the cause of the rest is unknown. V and J calls and clone size are given by that table; D and trimming were obtained from the DNA. In all, the sample holds tens of thousands of clones, and about 49% of those were seen once. Approximately 0.3% of the sample is taken by the ten largest.

The rearranged segments are TRBV15 and TRBJ2-6; a tentative D call is TRBD2 (6 bases match). The receptor's source is a man aged 25 to 40 with type 1 diabetes. Sequencing was carried out using stem cell memory CD4+ T cells from blood. The cell subset or site label on this specimen signifies: stem cell-like memory CD4+ T cells. The sequenced DNA: TGTGCCACCAGCCCCGGGGGCTCTGGGGCCAACGTCCTGACTTTC. It specifies CATSPGGSGANVLTF.